This entry lists 6 T cell receptor beta chains sequenced from one sample in a study of shared clonotypes between healthy human individuals. Measured with immunoSEQ multiplex PCR; TCRdb has only the in-frame clones, and not every one. The sample shows some 1,900,000 clones, 85% to 95% of them seen only once. Positively selected for CCR7, the CD45RO-negative cells used as naive CD8 cells excluded terminally differentiated effector memory CD45RA+ cells. Sequencing input: naive CD8+ T cells sorted from blood. The receptors stem from a man in his late teens or twenties in good health.

The V call is TRBV5-8, the J call TRBJ1-1; D gene ambiguous. Germline CDR1 reads SGHTS; CDR2 reads YDEGEE. The CDR3 covers 14 residues. V gave up 0 bases and J gave up 2 bases, with 8 bases separating them. The CDR3 coding sequence is TGTGCCAGCAGCTTGGAATATTCAAACACTGAAGCTTTCTTT. It yields the protein CASSLEYSNTEAFF.

V is TRBV6-1 and J is TRBJ1-5; TRBD1 matches at 10 bases. Germline assignment: CDR1 MNHNS and CDR2 SASEGT. The trim removed 3 bases at V and 6 bases at J, leaving 8 bases unmatched. The CDR3 is made up of 16 amino acids. CDR3 loop: CASSEGQGNVGQPQHF. For the CDR3, the DNA is TGTGCCAGCAGTGAGGGACAGGGGAATGTGGGTCAGCCCCAGCATTTT.

This clone was found once. This chain uses TRBV27 with TRBJ1-2; 8 bases fit TRBD1. V lost 5 bases to trimming and J lost 4 bases; unmatched junction nucleotides: 12. CDR1 is MNHEY and CDR2 is SMNVEV in the germline V gene (reference sequence). The CDR3 is 16 residues long. The CDR3 spells CASSPTTGVGPYGYTF. CDR3 sequence (DNA): TGTGCCAGCAGTCCGACGACAGGGGTGGGGCCCTATGGCTACACCTTC.

This clone has a single count. The V and J genes are TRBV12-5 and TRBJ1-4, with D possibly matching TRBD1 (5 bases). Per the germline V gene, CDR1 is LGHNT and CDR2 is FRNRAP. V shed 5 bases and J shed 6 bases, with 22 bases lying between them. The CDR3 runs to 17 residues. CDR3 DNA: TGTGCTAGTGGTGCCGACCCACCTTGGGGGAACGATGAAAAACTGTTTTTT. Its protein product is CASGADPPWGNDEKLFF.

The rearrangement links TRBV29-1 to TRBJ1-2; 9 bases fit TRBD1. Germline-derived CDR1 and CDR2 are SQVTM and ANQGSEA. The CDR3 is made up of 13 amino acids. V lost 0 bases, J lost 5 bases, and 1 base stayed unmatched. In nucleotides, the CDR3 is TGCAGCGTTGAAGAGGGGACAGGGTATGGCTACACCTTC. This translates into CSVEEGTGYGYTF. Drawing the rest from reference TRBV29-1 and TRBJ1-2, the complete variable domain is SAVISQKPSRDICQRGTSLTIQCQVDSQVTMMFWYRQQPGQSLTLIATANQGSEATYESGFVIDKFPISRPNLTFSTLTVSNMSPEDSSIYLCSVEEGTGYGYTFGSGTRLTVV.

V usage is TRBV10-3 and J usage is TRBJ1-1; D is undetermined. Trimming left V 4 bases short and J 1 base short, with 16 bases between. The CDR3 loop spans 16 amino acids. The V gene's germline CDR1 is ENHRY and CDR2 SYGVKD. The CDR3 sequence is CAISGPVGLANTEAFF. In DNA, the CDR3 is TGTGCCATCAGTGGACCTGTTGGCTTGGCGAACACTGAAGCTTTCTTT.